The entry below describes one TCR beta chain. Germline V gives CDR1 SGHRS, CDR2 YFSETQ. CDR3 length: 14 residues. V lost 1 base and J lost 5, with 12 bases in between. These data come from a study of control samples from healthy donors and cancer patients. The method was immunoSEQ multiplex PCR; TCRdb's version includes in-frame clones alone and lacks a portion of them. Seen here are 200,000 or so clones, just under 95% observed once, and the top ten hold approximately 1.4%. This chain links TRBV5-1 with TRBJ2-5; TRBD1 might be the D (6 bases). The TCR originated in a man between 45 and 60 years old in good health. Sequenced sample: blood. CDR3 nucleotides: TGCGCCAGCAGCTTGCCAGGGGCTGGGGAGACCCAGTACTTC. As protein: CASSLPGAGETQYF.